This T cell receptor beta chain comes out of a study of beta chain features in type 1 diabetes. Study-wide results and limits: With patients and controls alike, PCR might favor shorter templates to an equal degree. Patients with Type 1 diabetes showed moderately but significantly shorter TCRB CDR3s in all four CD4+ subsets. Sampled from patients, naive, central memory and Treg TCRB repertoires appeared more similar than those sampled from healthy donors.

This clone was seen a handful of times. Its target is unknown. The CDR3 totals 14 residues. Trimming took off 0 bases at V and 0 bases at J, with 6 bases between the two ends. Germline V gene sequence: CDR1 SGHRS, CDR2 YFSETQ. Isolated RNA was reverse transcribed in full, so expressed TCRB transcripts were sequenced. Assay used: immunoSEQ multiplex PCR; TCRdb lists only in-frame clones, some missing. This table holds about 160,000 clones, roughly 8% found once. The source is a woman in her late teens or twenties with type 1 diabetes. Sequenced material: central memory CD4+ T cells from blood. This sequence joins TRBV5-1 and TRBJ1-1; D is unclear. The CDR3 DNA follows: TGCGCCAGCAGCTTGGACGCAGTGAACACTGAAGCTTTCTTT. Its protein product is CASSLDAVNTEAFF.